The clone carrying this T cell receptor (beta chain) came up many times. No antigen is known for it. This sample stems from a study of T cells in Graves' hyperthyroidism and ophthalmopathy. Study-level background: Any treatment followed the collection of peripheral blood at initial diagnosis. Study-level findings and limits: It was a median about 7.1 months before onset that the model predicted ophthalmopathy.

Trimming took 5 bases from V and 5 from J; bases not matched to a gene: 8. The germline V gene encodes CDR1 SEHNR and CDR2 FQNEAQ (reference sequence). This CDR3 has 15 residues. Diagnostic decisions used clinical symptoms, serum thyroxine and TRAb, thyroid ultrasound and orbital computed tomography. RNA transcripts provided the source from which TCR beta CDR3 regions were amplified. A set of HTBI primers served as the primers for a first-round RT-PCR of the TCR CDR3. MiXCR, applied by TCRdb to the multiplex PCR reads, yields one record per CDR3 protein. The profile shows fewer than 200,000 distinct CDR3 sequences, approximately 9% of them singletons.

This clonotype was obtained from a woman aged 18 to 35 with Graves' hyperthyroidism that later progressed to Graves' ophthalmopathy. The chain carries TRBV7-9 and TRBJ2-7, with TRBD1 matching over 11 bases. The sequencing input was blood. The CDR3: CASSAWTGGKDEQYF. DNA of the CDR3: TGTGCCAGCAGCGCCTGGACAGGGGGCAAGGACGAGCAGTACTTC.